The clone carrying this TCR beta chain has just a few counts. The antigen is unknown. CDR1 is MNHEY and CDR2 is SMNVEV in the germline V gene (reference sequence). The CDR3 extends over 13 amino acids. Trimming shortened V by 5 bases and J by 3 bases, and 10 bases separated the two germline ends. The data were obtained in a study of response to subunit inactivated influenza vaccine. Study-wide findings and caveats: Authors proposed each seasonal influenza vaccination draws in few new T cells.

TCRdb re-called the RT-PCR reads through MiXCR, storing one row per CDR3 protein. This table holds roughly 190,000 distinct CDR3 sequences, 14% found once. The sequence came from a man over 45 who received an inactivated influenza vaccine. The gene calls are TRBV27 and TRBJ1-2, with unresolved D. This specimen was CD8+ T cells sorted from PBMCs, taken approximately 5 days after vaccination. The CDR3 DNA sequence: TGTGCCAGCAGTCCCACAGCCTACTATGGCTACACCTTC. This gives the protein CASSPTAYYGYTF.